The TCR beta chain described here comes from a study of T cells after yellow fever vaccination (dated by TCRdb to between 2018 and 2021). Background on the whole study: The SMART-Seq v4 Ultra Low Input RNA kit was used to prepare libraries from fractions with low cell numbers. Two healthy male donors, one aged 18 to 29 and one aged 30 to 40 years, made up the cohort. To follow T-cell clones before and after both primary and booster YFV17D yellow fever vaccination, bulk TCR alpha and beta repertoires underwent longitudinal sequencing. Bulk PBMC replicates and cell subsets were isolated from blood drawn at multiple timepoints before and after both primary and secondary immunization. Beyond this particular receptor, the publication reports: After the booster, most clones that had expanded after primary vaccination were detected again (nearly 98% of CD4 and more than 80% of CD8), suggesting broad maintenance of memory. A small share of clonotypes was detected in both CD4 and CD8 compartments, with the overlap likely arising from convergent recombination. Compared with the primary T-cell response, the secondary T-cell response was weaker but faster, peaking on day 5 rather than day 15. Because only a couple of donors were included in the study, the extent to which the findings can be generalized is limited. Computational filtering was needed because FACS-sorted repertoires could contain abundant contaminating clonotypes from the bulk population.

Clipping removes 2 bases from V and 0 bases from J, with 9 as the unmatched junction base count. CDR1 MNHEY and CDR2 SMNVEV are derived from the germline V gene (reference sequence). There are 18 amino acids in the CDR3, from cysteine to phenylalanine inclusive. The CDR3 DNA has 54 bases and is translated from base 1. Details on this clonotype: It has no known antigen specificity. Base qualities are not at hand, and no much larger clone is one base apart.

The sample's treatment or condition label is to be understood as: live attenuated yellow fever vaccine strain. Two biological replicates of bulk PBMCs were collected at each blood-draw timepoint. A standard Ficoll-Paque protocol was used to isolate PBMCs from peripheral blood. TriZol was used to extract RNA from bulk PBMCs, CD4 and CD8 fractions, and dextramer-positive and dextramer-negative fractions. TCR cDNA was synthesized by 5'RACE template switching, through which a universal primer site and unique molecular identifiers were introduced. Priming of cDNA synthesis was performed from both the TCR alpha and TCR beta constant segments. Libraries were amplified in two PCR steps, with sample barcodes and sequencing adapters added in the second step. Sequencing of libraries was performed on Illumina HiSeq 2500 (2x100 bp) or NovaSeq (2x150 bp). On the authors' methods: Reads were demultiplexed and collapsed into UMI consensus sequences with MIGEC, and V(D)J alignment was performed with MiXCR. Vaccine-responding clonotypes were defined with edgeR using replicate PBMC samples, requiring FDR below 0.01 and a log2 fold change above 5 up to day 15. Each bulk clonotype was labeled CD4 or CD8 based on which sequenced repertoire, CD4 or CD8, contained the clonotype at higher abundance. TCRdb reworked the public reads: Q25 trimming with fastp, MiXCR clone assembly, productive beta chains retained. A single entry per CDR3 protein holds the most common genes and DNA from its merged rows. TCRdb assigned the V and J calls; the authors' analysis was not used. Recorded for this sample are around 590,000 distinct CDR3 sequences; around 12% of them occurred a single time. The ten largest make up about 16% of the sample.

The chain is assembled from TRBV27 and TRBJ2-1, with 8 middle bases fitting TRBD2. This sequence was found in a man aged 25 to 40 who received the YFV17D yellow fever vaccine. The specimen comprised PBMCs, sampled on the day of the yellow fever booster vaccination. CDR3 reads: CASSLRFLAGSSYNEQFF. The DNA sequence is given as TGTGCCAGCAGTTTAAGGTTTCTAGCGGGCAGCTCCTACAATGAGCAGTTCTTC.